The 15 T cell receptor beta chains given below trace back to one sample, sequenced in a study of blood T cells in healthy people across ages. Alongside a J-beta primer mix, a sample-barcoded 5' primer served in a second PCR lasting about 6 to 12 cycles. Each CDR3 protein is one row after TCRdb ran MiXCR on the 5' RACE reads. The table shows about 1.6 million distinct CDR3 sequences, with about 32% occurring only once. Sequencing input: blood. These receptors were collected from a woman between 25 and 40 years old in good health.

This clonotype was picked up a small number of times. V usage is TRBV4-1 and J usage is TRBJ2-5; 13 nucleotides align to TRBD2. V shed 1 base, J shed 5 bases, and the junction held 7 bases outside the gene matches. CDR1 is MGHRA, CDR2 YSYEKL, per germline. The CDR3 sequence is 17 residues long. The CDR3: CASSQVRTSGSGETQYF. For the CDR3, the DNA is TGCGCCAGCAGCCAAGTGCGGACTAGCGGGAGCGGTGAGACCCAGTACTTC.

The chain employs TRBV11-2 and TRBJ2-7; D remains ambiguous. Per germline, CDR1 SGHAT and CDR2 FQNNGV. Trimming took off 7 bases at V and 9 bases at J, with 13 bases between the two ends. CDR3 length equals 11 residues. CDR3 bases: TGTGCCAGCACCGGCAGGAGAGGGCAGTACTTC. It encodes CASTGRRGQYF. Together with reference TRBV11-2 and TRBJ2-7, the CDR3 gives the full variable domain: EAGVAQSPRYKIIEKRQSVAFWCNPISGHATLYWYQQILGQGPKLLIQFQNNGVVDDSQLPKDRFSAERLKGVDSTLKIQPAKLEDSAVYLCASTGRRGQYFGPGTRLTVT.

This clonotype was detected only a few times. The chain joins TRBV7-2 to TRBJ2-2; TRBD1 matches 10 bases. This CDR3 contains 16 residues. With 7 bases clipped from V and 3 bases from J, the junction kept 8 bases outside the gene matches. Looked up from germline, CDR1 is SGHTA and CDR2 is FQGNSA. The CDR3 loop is CASTLGGTGDTGELFF. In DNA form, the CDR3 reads TGTGCCAGCACCCTAGGTGGGACAGGGGACACCGGGGAGCTGTTTTTT.

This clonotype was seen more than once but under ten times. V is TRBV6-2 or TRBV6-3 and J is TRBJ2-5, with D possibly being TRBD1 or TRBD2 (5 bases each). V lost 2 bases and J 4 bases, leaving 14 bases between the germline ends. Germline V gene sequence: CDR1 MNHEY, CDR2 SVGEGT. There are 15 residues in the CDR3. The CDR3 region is CASSYGAGDRETQYF. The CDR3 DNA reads TGTGCCAGCAGTTACGGGGCCGGGGACCGAGAGACCCAGTACTTC.

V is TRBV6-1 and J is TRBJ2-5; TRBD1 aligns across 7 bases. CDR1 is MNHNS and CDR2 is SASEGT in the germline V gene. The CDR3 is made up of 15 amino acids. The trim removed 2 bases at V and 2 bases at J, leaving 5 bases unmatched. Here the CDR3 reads CASSELGTVQETQYF. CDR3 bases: TGTGCCAGCAGTGAATTAGGGACAGTACAAGAGACCCAGTACTTC.

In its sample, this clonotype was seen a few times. CDR3 sequence reads: CASSFQTGNSPLHF. The CDR3 DNA sequence: TGTGCCAGCAGCTTTCAGACGGGGAATTCACCCCTCCACTTT. V and J are TRBV7-2 and TRBJ1-6; D remains unclear. Trimming removed 3 bases at V and 7 bases at J, with 10 bases between. CDR1 and CDR2 from the germline V gene are SGHTA and FQGNSA. This CDR3 region has 14 residues.

The CDR3: CASSLLTNANYGYTF. CDR3 sequence (DNA): TGTGCCAGCAGCTTATTGACAAATGCTAACTATGGCTACACCTTC. This chain joins TRBV5-6 and TRBJ1-2; no clear D. The V gene's germline CDR1 is SGHDT and CDR2 YYEEEE. Trimming shortened V by 2 bases and J by 0 bases, and 11 bases separated the two germline ends. The CDR3 has 15 amino acids.

CDR3 loop: CASSLGSGVTGELFF. The CDR3 DNA reads TGTGCCAGCAGCTTAGGGTCAGGGGTAACCGGGGAGCTGTTTTTT. The V gene is TRBV7-2, the J gene TRBJ2-2, with a weak D call TRBD1 (6 bases). From germline, CDR1 is SGHTA and CDR2 FQGNSA. This CDR3 has 15 residues. V gave up 1 base and J gave up 5 bases, with 11 bases separating them.

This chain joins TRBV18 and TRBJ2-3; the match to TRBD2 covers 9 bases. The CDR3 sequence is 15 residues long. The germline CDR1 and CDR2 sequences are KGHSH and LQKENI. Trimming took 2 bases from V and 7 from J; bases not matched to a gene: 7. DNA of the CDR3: TGTGCCAGCTCACCAGGCGGGGGGGCCCTAAATACGCAGTATTTT. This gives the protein CASSPGGGALNTQYF.

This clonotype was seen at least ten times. The CDR3 bases are TGTGCCAGCAGTCAGGGGTATCTTCAGTTCTTC. Its translation is CASSQGYLQFF. This chain uses TRBV6-2 or TRBV6-3 with TRBJ2-1, with D possibly matching TRBD1 (6 bases). Germline CDR1 and CDR2: MNHEY and SVGEGT. Trimming shortened V by 5 bases and J by 13 bases, and 12 bases separated the two germline ends. This CDR3 has 11 amino acids.

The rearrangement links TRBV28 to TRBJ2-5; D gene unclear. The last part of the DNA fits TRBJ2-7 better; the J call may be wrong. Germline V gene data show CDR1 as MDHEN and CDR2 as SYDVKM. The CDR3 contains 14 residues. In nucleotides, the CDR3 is TGTGCCAGCAGTCTAATCCCGGGCCCCGACGAGCAGTACTTC. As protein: CASSLIPGPDEQYF.

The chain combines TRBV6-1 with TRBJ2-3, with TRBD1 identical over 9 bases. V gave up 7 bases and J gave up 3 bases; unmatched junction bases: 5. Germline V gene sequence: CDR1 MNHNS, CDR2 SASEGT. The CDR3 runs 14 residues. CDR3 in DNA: TGTGCCAGCATCCCGGGACAGGGAACAGATACGCAGTATTTT. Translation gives CASIPGQGTDTQYF.

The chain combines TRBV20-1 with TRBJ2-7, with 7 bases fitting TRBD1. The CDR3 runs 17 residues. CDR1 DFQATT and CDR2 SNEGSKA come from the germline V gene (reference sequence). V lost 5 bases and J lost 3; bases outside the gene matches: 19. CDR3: CSASDRDSQYPCYEQYF. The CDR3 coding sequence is TGCAGTGCTTCTGACCGGGACAGCCAGTACCCGTGCTACGAGCAGTACTTC.

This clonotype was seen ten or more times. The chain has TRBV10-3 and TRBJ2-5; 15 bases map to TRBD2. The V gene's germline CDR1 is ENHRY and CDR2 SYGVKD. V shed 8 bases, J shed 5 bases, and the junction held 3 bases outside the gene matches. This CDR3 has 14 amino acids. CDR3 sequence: CAIGLAGGLETQYF. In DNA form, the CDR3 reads TGTGCCATCGGACTAGCGGGGGGGCTGGAGACCCAGTACTTC.

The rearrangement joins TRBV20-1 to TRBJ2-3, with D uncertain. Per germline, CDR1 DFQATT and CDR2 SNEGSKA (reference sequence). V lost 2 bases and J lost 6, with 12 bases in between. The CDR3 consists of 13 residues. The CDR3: CSARPLAVDTQYF. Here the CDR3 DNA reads TGCAGTGCTAGACCCCTTGCGGTGGATACGCAGTATTTT.